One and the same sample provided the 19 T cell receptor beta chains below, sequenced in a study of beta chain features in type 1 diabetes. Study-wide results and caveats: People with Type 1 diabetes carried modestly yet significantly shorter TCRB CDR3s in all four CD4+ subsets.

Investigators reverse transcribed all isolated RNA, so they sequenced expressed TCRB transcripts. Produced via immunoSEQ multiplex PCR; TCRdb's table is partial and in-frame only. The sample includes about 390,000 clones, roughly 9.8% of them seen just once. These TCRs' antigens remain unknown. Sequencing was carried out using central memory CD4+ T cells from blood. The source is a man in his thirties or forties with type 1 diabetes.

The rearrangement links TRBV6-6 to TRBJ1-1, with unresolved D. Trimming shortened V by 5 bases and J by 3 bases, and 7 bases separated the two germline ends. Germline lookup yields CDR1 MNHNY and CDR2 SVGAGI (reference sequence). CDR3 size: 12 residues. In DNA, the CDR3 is TGTGCCAGCAGTGACCCGGACACTGAAGCTTTCTTT. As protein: CASSDPDTEAFF.

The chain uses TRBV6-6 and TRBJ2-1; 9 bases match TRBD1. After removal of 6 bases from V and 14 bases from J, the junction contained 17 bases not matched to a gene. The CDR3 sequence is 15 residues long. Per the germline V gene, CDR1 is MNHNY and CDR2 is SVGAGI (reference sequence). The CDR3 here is CASSPLGTGNLGEFF. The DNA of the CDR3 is TGTGCCAGCAGCCCCCTGGGGACAGGGAACCTCGGGGAGTTCTTC.

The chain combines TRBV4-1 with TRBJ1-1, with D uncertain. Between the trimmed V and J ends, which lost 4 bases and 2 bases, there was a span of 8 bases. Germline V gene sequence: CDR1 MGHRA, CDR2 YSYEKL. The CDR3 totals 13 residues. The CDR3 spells CASSPLLNTEAFF. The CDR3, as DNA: TGCGCCAGCAGCCCATTGCTTAACACTGAAGCTTTCTTT.

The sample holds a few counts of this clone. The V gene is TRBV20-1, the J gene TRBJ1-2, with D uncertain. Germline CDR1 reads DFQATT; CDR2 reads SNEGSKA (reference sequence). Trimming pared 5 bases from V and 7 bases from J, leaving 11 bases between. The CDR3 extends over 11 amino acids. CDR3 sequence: CSAPLEGGYTF. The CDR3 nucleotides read TGCAGTGCTCCCCTTGAGGGTGGCTACACCTTC.

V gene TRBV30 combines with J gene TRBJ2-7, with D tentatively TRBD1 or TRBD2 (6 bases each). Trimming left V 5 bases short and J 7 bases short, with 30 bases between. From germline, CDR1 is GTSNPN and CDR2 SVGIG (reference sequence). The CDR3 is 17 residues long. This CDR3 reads CAWDIQGTSYGFLEQYF. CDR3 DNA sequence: TGTGCCTGGGACATTCAGGGGACTTCCTACGGCTTTTTAGAGCAGTACTTC. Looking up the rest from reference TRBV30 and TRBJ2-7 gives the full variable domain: SQTIHQWPATLVQPVGSPLSLECTVEGTSNPNLYWYRQAAGRGLQLLFYSVGIGQISSEVPQNLSASRPQDRQFILSSKKLLLSDSGFYLCAWDIQGTSYGFLEQYFGPGTRLTVT.

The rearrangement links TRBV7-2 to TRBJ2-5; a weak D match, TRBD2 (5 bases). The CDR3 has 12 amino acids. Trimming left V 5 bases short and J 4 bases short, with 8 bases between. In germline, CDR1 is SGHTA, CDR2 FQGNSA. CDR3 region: CASSRDLETQYF. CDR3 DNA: TGTGCCAGCAGCCGGGATCTAGAGACCCAGTACTTC.

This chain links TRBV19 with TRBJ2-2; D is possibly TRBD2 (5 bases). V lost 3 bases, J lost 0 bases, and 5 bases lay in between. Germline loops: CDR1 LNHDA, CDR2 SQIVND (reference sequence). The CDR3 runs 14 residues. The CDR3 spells CASSMRANTGELFF. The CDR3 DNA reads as TGTGCCAGTAGTATGCGGGCGAACACCGGGGAGCTGTTTTTT.

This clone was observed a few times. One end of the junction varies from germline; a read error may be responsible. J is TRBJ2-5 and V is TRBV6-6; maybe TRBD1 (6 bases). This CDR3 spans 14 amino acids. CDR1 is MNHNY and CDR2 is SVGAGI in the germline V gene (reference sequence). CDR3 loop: CASSYLNREEAQYF. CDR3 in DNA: TGTGCCAGCAGTTACTTAAACAGGGAAGAGGCCCAGTACTTC.

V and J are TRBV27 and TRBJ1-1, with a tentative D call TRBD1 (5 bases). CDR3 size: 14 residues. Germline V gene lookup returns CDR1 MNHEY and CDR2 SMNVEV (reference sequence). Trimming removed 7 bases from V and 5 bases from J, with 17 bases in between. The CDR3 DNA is TGTGCCAGCAAGACAGCCCTCCGTGGGACTGAAGCTTTCTTT. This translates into CASKTALRGTEAFF.

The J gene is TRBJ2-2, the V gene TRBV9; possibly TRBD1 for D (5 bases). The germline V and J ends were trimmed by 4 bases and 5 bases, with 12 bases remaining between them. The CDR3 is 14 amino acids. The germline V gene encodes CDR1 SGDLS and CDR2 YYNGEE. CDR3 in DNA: TGTGCCAGCAGCCAAGATCCAGGGACCGGGGAGCTGTTTTTT. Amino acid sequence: CASSQDPGTGELFF.

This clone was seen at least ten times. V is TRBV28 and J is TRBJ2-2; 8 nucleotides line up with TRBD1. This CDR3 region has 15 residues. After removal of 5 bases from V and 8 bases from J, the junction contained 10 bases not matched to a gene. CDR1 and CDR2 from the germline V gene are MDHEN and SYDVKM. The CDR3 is CASSPHTQGAGELFF. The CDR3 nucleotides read TGTGCCAGCAGTCCCCACACCCAGGGGGCAGGGGAGCTGTTTTTT.

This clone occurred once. The CDR3 DNA is TGTGCCAGCGGGACAGGGAGGACTAAACTGTTTTTT. It codes for CASGTGRTKLFF. This chain joins TRBV27 and TRBJ1-4; the match to TRBD1 covers 9 bases. This CDR3 has 12 amino acids. Germline CDR1 reads MNHEY; CDR2 reads SMNVEV (reference sequence). V lost 8 bases and J lost 11; bases outside the gene matches: 6. Variable domain in full (rest from reference TRBV27 and TRBJ1-4): EAQVTQNPRYLITVTGKKLTVTCSQNMNHEYMSWYRQDPGLGLRQIYYSMNVEVTDKGDVPEGYKVSRKEKRNFPLILESPSPNQTSLYFCASGTGRTKLFFGSGTQLSVL.

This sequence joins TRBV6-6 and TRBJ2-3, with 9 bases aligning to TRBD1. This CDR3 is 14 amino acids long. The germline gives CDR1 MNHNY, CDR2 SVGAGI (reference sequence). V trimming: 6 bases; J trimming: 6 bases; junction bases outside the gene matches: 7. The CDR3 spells CASREGQGADTQYF. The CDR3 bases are TGTGCCAGCAGGGAGGGACAGGGAGCGGATACGCAGTATTTT.

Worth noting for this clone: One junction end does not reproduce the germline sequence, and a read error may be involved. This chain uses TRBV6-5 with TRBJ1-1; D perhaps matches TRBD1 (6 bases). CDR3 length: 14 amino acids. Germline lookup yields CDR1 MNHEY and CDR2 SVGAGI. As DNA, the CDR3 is TGTGCCAGCAGTCCGCGTGTCGGGGACACTGAAGTTTTCTTT. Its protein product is CASSPRVGDTEVFF.

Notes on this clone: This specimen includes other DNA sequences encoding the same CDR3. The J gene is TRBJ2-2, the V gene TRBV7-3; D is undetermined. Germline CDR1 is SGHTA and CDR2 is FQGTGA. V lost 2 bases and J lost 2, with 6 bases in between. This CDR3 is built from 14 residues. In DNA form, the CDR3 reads TGTGCCAGCAGCTTATCACGCAACACCGGGGAGCTGTTTTTT. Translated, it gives CASSLSRNTGELFF. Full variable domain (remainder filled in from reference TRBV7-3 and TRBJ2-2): GAGVSQTPSNKVTEKGKYVELRCDPISGHTALYWYRQSLGQGPEFLIYFQGTGAADDSGLPNDRFFAVRPEGSVSTLKIQRTERGDSAVYLCASSLSRNTGELFFGEGSRLTVL.

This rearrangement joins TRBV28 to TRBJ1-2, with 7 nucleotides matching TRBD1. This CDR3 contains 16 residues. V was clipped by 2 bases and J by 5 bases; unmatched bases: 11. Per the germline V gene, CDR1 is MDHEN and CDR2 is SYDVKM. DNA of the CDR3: TGTGCCAGCAGTTTAACAGGGGTATCCGCTTTATATGGCTACACCTTC. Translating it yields CASSLTGVSALYGYTF.

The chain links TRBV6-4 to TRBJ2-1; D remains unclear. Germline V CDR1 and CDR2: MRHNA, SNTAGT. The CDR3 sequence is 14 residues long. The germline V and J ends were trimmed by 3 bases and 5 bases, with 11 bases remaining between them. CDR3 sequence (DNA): TGTGCCAGCAGTGAGGATCGCGCCAACAATGAGCAGTTCTTC. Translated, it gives CASSEDRANNEQFF.

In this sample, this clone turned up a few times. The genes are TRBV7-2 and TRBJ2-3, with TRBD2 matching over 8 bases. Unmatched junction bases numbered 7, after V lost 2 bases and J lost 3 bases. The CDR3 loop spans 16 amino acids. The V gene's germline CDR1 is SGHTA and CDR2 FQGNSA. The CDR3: CASSLTGGGRTDTQYF. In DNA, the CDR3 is TGTGCCAGCAGCTTAACGGGGGGCGGGAGGACAGATACGCAGTATTTT.

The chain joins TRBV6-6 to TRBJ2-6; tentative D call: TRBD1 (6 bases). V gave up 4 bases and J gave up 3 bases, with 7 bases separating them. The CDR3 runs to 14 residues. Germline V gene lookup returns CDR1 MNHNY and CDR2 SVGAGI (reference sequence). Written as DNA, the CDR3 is TGTGCCAGCAGTTCAGGGGTTGGGGCCAACGTCCTGACTTTC. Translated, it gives CASSSGVGANVLTF.